The 23 T cell receptor beta chains presented below share a single source sample, sequenced in a study of molecular identifiers for immune sequencing clone quantification. In TCRdb, the PCR reads were re-called with MiXCR into one record per CDR3 protein. The table has more than 550,000 distinct CDR3 sequences, over 25% seen once. The source material was naive CD8+ T cells from blood, with Jurkat cell RNA spiked in. Subset given: FACS-sorted CD8+CD4-CCR7+CD45RA+ naive T cells. The receptors derive from a human donor in good health. Some libraries in this study had Jurkat cell RNA spiked in.

This clonotype showed up just a few times. CDR3 sequence: CASSLRLAGSSTDTQYF. Here the CDR3 DNA reads TGTGCCAGCAGCCTTAGACTAGCGGGGAGCAGCACAGATACGCAGTATTTT. V and J are TRBV7-9 and TRBJ2-3; the match to TRBD2 covers 11 bases. The germline gives CDR1 SEHNR, CDR2 FQNEAQ (reference sequence). The CDR3 length is 17 residues. V was pared by 5 bases and J by 0 bases, with 7 bases of the junction left unmatched.

This clonotype came up many times. J is TRBJ1-6 and V is TRBV4-1; D is unclear. V lost 0 bases, J lost 8 bases, and 11 bases lay in between. The CDR3 extends over 15 amino acids. From germline, CDR1 is MGHRA and CDR2 YSYEKL. The CDR3 DNA reads TGCGCCAGCAGCCAAGATCAGGCAGTATATTCACCCCTCCACTTT. Amino acids: CASSQDQAVYSPLHF.

As for this clonotype: This may come from a read error, since a much larger clone is one base off. The chain couples TRBV27 to TRBJ2-7, with 7 bases lining up with TRBD1. From germline, CDR1 is MNHEY and CDR2 SMNVEV (reference sequence). The CDR3 is 15 residues long. The CDR3 spells CASSFNRDSSYEQHF. The CDR3 region has the DNA TGTGCCAGCAGTTTCAACCGGGACAGCTCCTACGAGCAGCACTTC.

This clonotype appeared a few times. The gene calls are TRBV12-3 or TRBV12-4 and TRBJ1-4; no definite D call. The ends were cut back, 6 bases at V and 4 bases at J, with 12 bases in the middle. The CDR3 loop spans 14 amino acids. CDR3 bases: TGTGCCAGCAGGCCGGACGGAGTTAATGAAAAACTGTTTTTT. Translating it yields CASRPDGVNEKLFF.

As regards this clonotype: A much bigger clone sits one base away, suggesting this may be a read error. The rearrangement uses TRBV6-6 and TRBJ1-1; D gene ambiguous. The V and J ends lost 5 bases and 8 bases respectively, with 15 bases between them. The germline V gene has CDR1 MNHNY and CDR2 SVGAGI (reference sequence). The CDR3 runs 13 residues. CDR3 DNA: TGTGCCAGCAGTGGAGGTCAGCCCAGGGAAGCTTTCTTT. This gives the protein CASSGGQPREAFF.

V usage is TRBV5-1 and J usage is TRBJ2-7, with unresolved D. There are 15 residues in the CDR3. Germline CDR1 is SGHRS and CDR2 is YFSETQ. Written as DNA, the CDR3 is TGCACCAACAGCTCTCTAGGAGACAACTCCTACGAGCAGTACTTC. This translates into CTNSSLGDNSYEQYF.

This clonotype was found once. Mismatch with germline at one junction end may stem from a read error. CDR3 residues: CAGSPGRLGGAGATPYEQYF. The CDR3 DNA is TGTGCCGGCAGCCCCGGCCGTCTAGGGGGAGCGGGTGCTACCCCCTACGAGCAGTACTTC. The V gene is TRBV5-6, the J gene TRBJ2-7; D may match TRBD1 or TRBD2 (6 bases each). This CDR3 contains 20 residues. CDR1 and CDR2 (germline): SGHDT, YYEEEE.

The table lists this clonotype with a few counts. The junction shows a germline mismatch at one end, possibly a read error. The chain carries TRBV20-1 and TRBJ1-4; D remains unclear. There are 13 residues in the CDR3. Germline loops: CDR1 DFQATT, CDR2 SNEGSKA (reference sequence). CDR3 region: CSARDPDNEKLLF. The CDR3 DNA is TGCAGTGCTAGAGATCCCGATAATGAAAAACTGTTGTTT.

This clonotype was picked up many times. The rearrangement joins TRBV12-3 or TRBV12-4 to TRBJ2-5; 9 bases align to TRBD1. The CDR3 extends over 17 amino acids. The V segment lost 3 bases and the J segment 4 bases; nucleotides outside the gene matches: 12. The CDR3 nucleotides read TGTGCCAGCAGTTTTGGCGCGTTTGAGGACAGGGGAGAGACCCAGTACTTC. It yields the protein CASSFGAFEDRGETQYF.

Worth noting for this clonotype: A clone one base away is much larger, so this may be a read error. This chain links TRBV20-1 with TRBJ2-5; D perhaps matches TRBD1 (6 bases). This CDR3 has 15 residues. The V gene's germline CDR1 is DFQATT and CDR2 SNEGSKA (reference sequence). CDR3 in DNA: TGCAGTGCTAGAGATCGTGGGACATACCAAGGGACCCAGTACTTC. Its protein is CSARDRGTYQGTQYF.

There are many counts of this clonotype. The rearrangement joins TRBV9 to TRBJ2-3; D gene uncertain. The germline gives CDR1 SGDLS, CDR2 YYNGEE. The CDR3 runs 18 residues. V lost 3 bases and J 2 bases, leaving 22 bases between the germline ends. CDR3 region: CASSEENRPTPFTDTQYF. In DNA form, the CDR3 reads TGTGCCAGCAGCGAGGAAAACCGACCAACTCCGTTCACAGATACGCAGTATTTT.

This clonotype has a count of ten or more. This rearrangement joins TRBV20-1 to TRBJ2-3, with 7 bases that match TRBD1. The V gene end was trimmed by 4 bases and the J gene end by 2 bases; junction bases not matched to a gene: 3. The CDR3 has 13 residues. From germline, CDR1 is DFQATT and CDR2 SNEGSKA (reference sequence). The CDR3 loop reads CSAKTGFTDTQYF. CDR3 nucleotide sequence: TGCAGTGCTAAGACAGGGTTCACAGATACGCAGTATTTT.

This clonotype was observed a few times. The V and J genes are TRBV12-3 or TRBV12-4 and TRBJ2-5; 9 bases are shared with TRBD2. With 2 bases clipped from V and 12 bases from J, the junction kept 10 bases outside the gene matches. This CDR3 is 14 amino acids long. Here the CDR3 DNA reads TGTGCCAGCAGTTTATCGGCTAGCGGGGAGCGGGAGTACTTC. Translated: CASSLSASGEREYF.

This clonotype occurred many times. The gene calls are TRBV28 and TRBJ2-7; TRBD1 or TRBD2 may be the D gene (6 bases each). This CDR3 region has 15 residues. The V end was cut by 11 bases, the J end by 1 base, with 21 bases between. CDR1 and CDR2 (germline): MDHEN, SYDVKM. The CDR3 protein is CASQAEPGASYEQYF. In nucleotides, the CDR3 is TGTGCCTCCCAAGCCGAGCCGGGGGCATCCTACGAGCAGTACTTC.

This clonotype was seen a handful of times. The chain links TRBV20-1 to TRBJ2-7, with 8 bases fitting TRBD2. Germline lookup yields CDR1 DFQATT and CDR2 SNEGSKA (reference sequence). The CDR3 covers 15 residues. With V trimmed by 5 bases and J by 6 bases, 15 bases remained unmatched. CDR3 DNA sequence: TGCAGTGCTTCCCGGAGCGGCGGGAGGACCTTCGAGCAGTACTTC. Translation: CSASRSGGRTFEQYF.

This clonotype has a handful of counts. The chain recombines TRBV6-6 with TRBJ1-3, with TRBD1 matching over 8 bases. The CDR3 has 18 residues. From germline, CDR1 is MNHNY and CDR2 SVGAGI (reference sequence). V trimming: 6 bases; J trimming: 0 bases; junction bases outside the gene matches: 13. CDR3 residues: CASRPLDRGQASGNTIYF. DNA for the CDR3: TGTGCCAGCAGACCCCTCGACAGGGGACAGGCCTCTGGAAACACCATATATTTT.

To note about this clonotype: A clone one base away is much larger, so this may be a read error. The chain employs TRBV15 and TRBJ1-3, with unresolved D. CDR1 and CDR2 (germline): LNHNV, YYDKDF (reference sequence). The CDR3 has 15 residues. V lost 11 bases and J 6 bases, leaving 23 bases between the germline ends. Written as DNA, the CDR3 is TGTGCCGCCACCCAAGAACGTTTCGGCACAAACACCATATATTTT. Translated, it gives CAATQERFGTNTIYF.

This clonotype has a handful of counts. This chain links TRBV6-2 or TRBV6-3 with TRBJ2-5, with D perhaps matching TRBD1 or TRBD2 (6 bases each). The CDR3 extends over 13 amino acids. CDR1 MNHEY and CDR2 SVGEGT come from the germline V gene. Trimming took 7 bases from V and 4 from J, leaving 13 bases between them. This chain's CDR3 is CASNLGGGETQYF. The CDR3 coding sequence is TGTGCCAGCAATCTTGGAGGGGGAGAGACCCAGTACTTC.

Only a few counts were recorded for this clonotype. The V and J genes are TRBV27 and TRBJ2-7; 10 bases map to TRBD2. The junction had 9 bases not matched to a gene; V was cut back by 3 bases and J by 7 bases. Germline CDR1 reads MNHEY; CDR2 reads SMNVEV (reference sequence). This CDR3 is 15 amino acids long. The CDR3 loop reads CASSFGLAGAGEQYF. The CDR3 region has the DNA TGTGCCAGCAGTTTTGGTCTAGCGGGAGCTGGGGAGCAGTACTTC.

Note on this clonotype: This sequence may be a read error, since a much larger clone differs from it by one base. The chain uses TRBV3-1 and TRBJ2-3; 8 nucleotides align to TRBD2. This CDR3 is built from 20 residues. Germline assignment: CDR1 LGHDT and CDR2 YNNKEL (reference sequence). J was trimmed by 0 bases and V by 1 base; bases with no gene match: 15. The CDR3 bases are TGTGCCAGCAGCCAAGCGCCCCTGGCGGGAGGTCTAACTAGCACAGATACGCAGTATTTT. As protein: CASSQAPLAGGLTSTDTQYF.

Regarding this clonotype: The conserved phenylalanine or tryptophan is not found at the CDR3 terminus, so this likely reflects a read error. Written as DNA, the CDR3 is TGTGCCAGCAGTTCAACAGGGGGCGCAGCTAATGAAAAACTGTTTTCT. Protein: CASSSTGGAANEKLFS. The chain combines TRBV12-3 or TRBV12-4 with TRBJ1-4; 9 nucleotides line up with TRBD1. The CDR3 length is 16 residues. V shed 4 bases and J 3 bases; nucleotides not matched to a gene: 6.

Points on this clonotype: The CDR3 end shows no conserved phenylalanine or tryptophan, and so a read error is likely. V and J are TRBV29-1 and TRBJ1-1; no clear D. The CDR3 sequence is 13 residues long. Trimming stripped 6 bases from V and 0 bases from J, with 11 bases between. Germline lookup yields CDR1 SQVTM and CDR2 ANQGSEA. This CDR3 reads CSVPTEMNTEAFY. The DNA for the CDR3 is TGCAGCGTACCAACCGAGATGAACACTGAAGCTTTCTAT.

At least ten counts were recorded for this clonotype. The chain carries TRBV11-2 and TRBJ2-1, with TRBD2 matching 8 bases. V lost 4 bases, J lost 9 bases, and 8 bases stayed unmatched. The CDR3 has 14 amino acids. Looked up from germline, CDR1 is SGHAT and CDR2 is FQNNGV. The CDR3: CASSSGLGAPEQFF. CDR3 DNA sequence: TGTGCCAGCAGCTCGGGACTAGGGGCCCCTGAGCAGTTCTTC.